The present T cell receptor beta chain was sequenced within a study of blood T cell repertoires in COVID-19. Germline assignment: CDR1 MNHEY and CDR2 SMNVEV (reference sequence). V dropped 5 bases and J dropped 9; count of bases not matched to a gene: 14. The CDR3 covers 17 residues. In the source study's methods: Nucleated cell number was recorded as an estimate derived from reference gene primer amplification. Method: immunoSEQ multiplex PCR; TCRdb's copy keeps in-frame clones and lacks some. The DNA was the basis for D and trimming; V, J and clone size are from that table. The sample includes tens of thousands of clones, 80% to 90% seen only once; the top ten take 18%. It was during active infection that Seattle patients were enrolled and then longitudinally followed.

This TCR was recovered from a woman aged 55 to 70 with COVID-19, enrolled during active disease. Sequenced sample: peripheral blood. The chain has TRBV27 and TRBJ2-3; 13 bases map to TRBD2. CDR3 bases: TGTGCCAGCAGTCCCCGCCTAACTAGCGGGAGGGCCCCCACGCAGTATTTT. Translating it yields CASSPRLTSGRAPTQYF.